Listed below are T cell receptor beta chains from one sample, sequenced in a study of shared clonotypes between healthy human individuals. Generated by immunoSEQ multiplex PCR, the TCRdb table keeps only in-frame clones and is missing some. The data contain 2 million to 2.5 million clones, roughly 91% of them singletons. Sequenced sample: naive CD8+ T cells from PBMCs. These receptors were obtained from a man aged 18 to 30 in good health. Some clones in this sample may be carry-over from other donors' samples. The conserved cysteine and the conserved F or W are not part of the CDR3 here.

TRBJ2-1,TRBV7-8,ASRRSGSSYNEQF
TRBJ2-3,TRBV9,ASSVERAGPPDTQY
TRBJ2-2,TRBV16,ASSQSSGMATGELF
TRBJ2-7,TRBV9,ASNVGRGTDEQY
TRBJ2-7,TRBV5-5,ASSGVWTGLSYGQY
.,TRBV6-5,ASSSGPSYEQY
TRBJ2-3,TRBV4-3,ASSRGSTDTQY
TRBJ1-2,TRBV15,ATQAGNNYGYT
TRBJ1-2,TRBV27,ASSLTVANYGYT
TRBJ1-5,TRBV30,AWSSTEYQPQH
TRBJ2-7,TRBV7-9,ASSHVWGPTGEQY
TRBJ2-1,TRBV27,ASSLIRYNEQF
TRBJ1-5,TRBV27,ASSLIGTFNQPQH
TRBJ1-4,TRBV19,ASSRRATNEKLF
TRBJ1-2,TRBV29-1,SVRAGGSGYT
TRBJ2-5,TRBV7-9,ASSLLWEQETQY
TRBJ2-7,TRBV4-3,ASSQDLPHYEQY
TRBJ2-1,TRBV29-1,SVEARGHYNEQF
TRBJ2-3,TRBV11-2,ASSSFADTQY